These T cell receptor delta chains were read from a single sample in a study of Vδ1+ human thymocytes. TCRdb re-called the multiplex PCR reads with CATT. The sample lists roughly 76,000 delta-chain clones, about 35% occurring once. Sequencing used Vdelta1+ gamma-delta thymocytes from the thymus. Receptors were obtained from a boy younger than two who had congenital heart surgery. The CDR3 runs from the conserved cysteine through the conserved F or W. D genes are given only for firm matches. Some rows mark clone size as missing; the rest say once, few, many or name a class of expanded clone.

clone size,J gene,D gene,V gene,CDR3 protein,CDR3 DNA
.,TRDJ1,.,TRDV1,CALGGFATVYTDKLIF,TGTGCTCTTGGAGGCTTCGCTACCGTATACACCGATAAACTCATCTTT
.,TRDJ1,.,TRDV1,CALGATAFPLYWALTDKLIF,TGTGCTCTTGGTGCCACTGCCTTCCCCTTGTACTGGGCCCTCACCGATAAACTCATCTTT
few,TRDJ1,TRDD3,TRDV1,CALGGHIGGYRVYTDKLIF,TGTGCTCTTGGGGGTCACATTGGGGGATATCGGGTGTACACCGATAAACTCATCTTT
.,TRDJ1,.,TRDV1,CALGELSFPPSLSSRGYTDKLIF,TGTGCTCTTGGGGAACTCAGCTTCCCCCCTTCGCTGTCTTCCAGAGGGTACACCGATAAACTCATCTTT
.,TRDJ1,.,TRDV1,CALGDLFPSRDYTDKLIF,TGTGCTCTTGGGGACCTCTTTCCTAGTAGGGATTACACCGATAAACTCATCTTT
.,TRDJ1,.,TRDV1,CALGGPLLSNTDKLIF,TGTGCTCTTGGGGGTCCTCTCCTCAGTAACACCGATAAACTCATCTTT
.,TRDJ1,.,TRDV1,CALGEHLPSFRHRPYTDKLIF,TGTGCTCTTGGGGAACACTTGCCCTCCTTTCGTCATCGCCCGTACACCGATAAACTCATCTTT
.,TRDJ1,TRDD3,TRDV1,CALGDRTGRSGDSSSCTDKLIF,TGTGCTCTTGGGGACCGCACCGGGCGATCGGGGGATAGCTCTTCATGCACCGATAAACTCATCTTT
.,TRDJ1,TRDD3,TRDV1,CALGDLYRGGTGGKPTDKLIF,TGTGCTCTTGGGGACCTCTACCGAGGGGGTACTGGGGGAAAGCCCACCGATAAACTCATCTTT
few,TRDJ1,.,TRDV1,CALGVPQHTDKLIF,TGTGCTCTTGGGGTTCCACAACACACCGATAAACTCATCTTT
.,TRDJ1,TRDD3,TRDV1,CALGEAGYTGGYTAYTDKLIF,TGTGCTCTTGGGGAAGCGGGCTATACTGGGGGATATACCGCGTACACCGATAAACTCATCTTT
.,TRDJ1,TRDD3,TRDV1,CALGDIHTGGWYTDKLIF,TGTGCTCTTGGGGACATACATACTGGGGGATGGTACACCGATAAACTCATCTTT
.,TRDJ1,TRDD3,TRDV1,CALGEGCGGYVVTDKLIF,TGTGCTCTTGGGGAAGGATGCGGTGGATACGTAGTTACCGATAAACTCATCTTT
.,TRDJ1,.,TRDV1,CALGELGPPTRRGGRRYKLIF,TGTGCTCTTGGGGAACTGGGGCCTCCTACGCGGCGTGGGGGAAGGAGGTATAAACTCATCTTT
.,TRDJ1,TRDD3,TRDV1,CALGELGHGTGGPNTDKLIF,TGTGCTCTTGGGGAACTTGGGCACGGCACTGGGGGACCAAACACCGATAAACTCATCTTT
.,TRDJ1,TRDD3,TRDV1,CALGELFPYWGIRGQDKLIF,TGTGCTCTTGGGGAACTATTTCCCTACTGGGGGATACGAGGACAAGATAAACTCATCTTT
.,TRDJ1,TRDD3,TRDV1,CALGELVFPPYGLGDTTLITDKLIF,TGTGCTCTTGGGGAACTTGTCTTTCCCCCTTACGGGCTGGGGGATACGACCCTGATCACCGATAAACTCATCTTT
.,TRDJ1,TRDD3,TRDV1,CALGELLSYVSVLGDTRRLIF,TGTGCTCTTGGGGAACTCCTTTCCTACGTCTCAGTACTGGGGGATACGCGGAGACTCATCTTT
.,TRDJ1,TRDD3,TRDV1,CALGVLIPTLYRFGGYVGSSDKLIF,TGTGCTCTTGGGGTCTTAATTCCTACCCTCTACAGGTTTGGGGGATACGTGGGGTCGTCCGATAAACTCATCTTT
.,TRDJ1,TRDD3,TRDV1,CALGEPPPFWGISDKLIF,TGTGCTCTTGGGGAACCCCCGCCTTTCTGGGGGATAAGCGATAAACTCATCTTT
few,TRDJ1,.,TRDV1,CALGTPFLRKRNGGYKYTDKLIF,TGTGCTCTTGGGACCCCCTTCCTACGGAAAAGGAACGGGGGATACAAGTACACCGATAAACTCATCTTT
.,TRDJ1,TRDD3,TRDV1,CALGELHNLQPLYALGDSPGIKGTDKLIF,TGTGCTCTTGGGGAACTTCACAACCTACAGCCCCTGTACGCACTGGGGGATTCCCCGGGTATTAAGGGGACCGATAAACTCATCTTT
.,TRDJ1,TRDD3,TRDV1,CALGEGLGDTFEYTDKLIF,TGTGCTCTTGGGGAGGGACTGGGGGATACGTTCGAGTACACCGATAAACTCATCTTT
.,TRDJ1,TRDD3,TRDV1,CALGEDTYWGIKDNKLIF,TGTGCTCTTGGGGAAGATACGTACTGGGGGATAAAGGATAATAAACTCATCTTT
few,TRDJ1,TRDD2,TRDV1,CALGELSFLPRYWYGKLIF,TGTGCTCTTGGGGAACTTAGTTTCCTACCCCGCTACTGGTACGGCAAACTCATCTTT
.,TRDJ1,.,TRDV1,CALGTPSGNTDKLIF,TGTGCTCTTGGGACCCCGTCAGGAAACACCGATAAACTCATCTTT
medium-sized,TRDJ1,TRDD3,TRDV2,CACDSTGGYTDKLIF,TGTGCCTGTGACTCAACTGGGGGGTACACCGATAAACTCATCTTT
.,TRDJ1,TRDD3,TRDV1,CALGESLRYWGPKLIF,TGTGCTCTTGGGGAGAGCCTTCGGTACTGGGGGCCAAAACTCATCTTT
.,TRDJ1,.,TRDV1,CALGERYAWTDKLIF,TGTGCTCTTGGGGAACGTTATGCCTGGACCGATAAACTCATCTTT
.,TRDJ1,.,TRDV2,CATEEVHLGIPPYTDKLIF,TGTGCCACCGAAGAGGTCCACTTGGGGATTCCCCCGTACACCGATAAACTCATCTTT
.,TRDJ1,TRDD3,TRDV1,CALGVAIPSSYWGIRYTDKLIF,TGTGCTCTTGGGGTCGCGATCCCTTCCTCCTACTGGGGGATACGCTACACCGATAAACTCATCTTT
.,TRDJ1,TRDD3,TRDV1,CALRLNPTTTGGSYTDKLIF,TGTGCTCTTCGGCTGAATCCTACGACTACTGGGGGATCGTACACCGATAAACTCATCTTT
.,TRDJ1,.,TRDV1,CALGEDKASWGTDKPIF,TGTGCTCTTGGGGAAGATAAGGCTTCCTGGGGCACCGATAAACCCATCTTT
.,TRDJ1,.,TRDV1,CALGEIGGTFLPAGGWQSTDKLIF,TGTGCTCTTGGGGAAATCGGTGGGACCTTCCTACCTGCTGGGGGATGGCAATCCACCGATAAACTCATCTTT
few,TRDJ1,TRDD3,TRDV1,CALGERLLPTLFGGYGCTDKLIF,TGTGCTCTTGGGGAACGACTCCTTCCTACGTTGTTTGGGGGATACGGTTGCACCGATAAACTCATCTTT